A selection of T cell receptor beta chains follows, all from one sample in a study of Graves' ophthalmopathy and Graves' hyperthyroidism. TCRdb re-called the multiplex PCR reads with MiXCR, one entry per CDR3 protein. The sample holds some 370,000 distinct CDR3 sequences, about a sixth seen once. Sequencing input: peripheral blood. All receptors come from an adult woman with stable Graves' hyperthyroidism. Each CDR3 is given with its conserved first and last residue. D genes are given only for firm matches. Clone size is shown for a subset of rows, as once, few, many or a class of expanded clone.

V: TRBV4-3; size: many; length: 15; J: TRBJ2-7; D: -; DNA: TGCGCCAGCAGCCAAGATCATAATTCGGGAATGGAGCAGTACTTC; CDR3: CASSQDHNSGMEQYF
V: TRBV12-3/TRBV12-4; size: -; length: 14; J: TRBJ1-5; D: -; DNA: TGTGCCAGCAGCCCCGAATATAGCAATCAGCCCCAGCATTTT; CDR3: CASSPEYSNQPQHF
V: TRBV7-9; size: many; length: 13; J: TRBJ2-7; D: -; DNA: TGTGCCAGCAGCGCCACCGCAGTCTACGAGCAGTACTTC; CDR3: CASSATAVYEQYF
V: TRBV15; size: many; length: 12; J: TRBJ1-2; D: -; DNA: TGTGCCACCAGCAGACAGGGGTATGGCTACACCTTC; CDR3: CATSRQGYGYTF
V: TRBV29-1; size: many; length: 14; J: TRBJ2-5; D: TRBD1; DNA: TGCAGCGTCGCTACAGGGGGCTTCCAAGAGACCCAGTACTTC; CDR3: CSVATGGFQETQYF
V: TRBV6-6; size: many; length: 15; J: TRBJ1-2; D: TRBD1; DNA: TGTGCCAGCACCGACAGGGACAGGGGAGTCCATGGCTACACCTTC; CDR3: CASTDRDRGVHGYTF
V: TRBV7-2; size: -; length: 15; J: TRBJ1-2; D: TRBD1; DNA: TGTGCCAGCAGCCCAGGACAGGGAATGGGGTATGGCTACACCTTC; CDR3: CASSPGQGMGYGYTF
V: TRBV7-9; size: many; length: 13; J: TRBJ1-1; D: TRBD1; DNA: TGTGCCAGCAGCTCAGGGGGCTTCACTGAAGCTTTCTTT; CDR3: CASSSGGFTEAFF
V: TRBV2; size: many; length: 14; J: TRBJ2-5; D: -; DNA: TGTGCCAGCAGTGAACTTTCAGGGAGGGAGACCCAGTACTTC; CDR3: CASSELSGRETQYF
V: TRBV6-4; size: -; length: 14; J: TRBJ1-6; D: -; DNA: TGTGCCAGCACTCTTGATTTGGGTAGTTCACCCCTCCACTTT; CDR3: CASTLDLGSSPLHF
V: TRBV4-3; size: few; length: 16; J: TRBJ1-3; D: -; DNA: TGCGCCAGCAGCCAAGATCGTACCAACTCTGGAAACACCATATATTTT; CDR3: CASSQDRTNSGNTIYF
V: TRBV24-1; size: many; length: 15; J: TRBJ2-7; D: TRBD1; DNA: TGTGCCACCCCCACCTGGACAGGGGCTCCCTACGAGCAGTACTTC; CDR3: CATPTWTGAPYEQYF
V: TRBV4-1; size: -; length: 16; J: TRBJ2-7; D: -; DNA: TGCGCCAGCAGCCAAGATTATCCCAGTTCTACGGGCGAGCAGTACTTC; CDR3: CASSQDYPSSTGEQYF
V: TRBV7-2; size: many; length: 15; J: TRBJ2-7; D: -; DNA: TGTGCCAGCAGCTTTCCAAAAAGTGGGGGCGGCGAGCAGTACTTC; CDR3: CASSFPKSGGGEQYF
V: TRBV6-2/TRBV6-3; size: -; length: 19; J: TRBJ1-1; D: TRBD1; DNA: TGTGCCAGCGGGGGGGGTTGGACAGGGGGCGCGAGTGGGAACACTGAAGCTTTCTTT; CDR3: CASGGGWTGGASGNTEAFF
V: TRBV28; size: many; length: 18; J: TRBJ1-5; D: TRBD1; DNA: TGTGCCAGCAGTTTAGAGGCCAACAGGGGGTTTTTCAATCAGCCCCAGCATTTT; CDR3: CASSLEANRGFFNQPQHF
V: TRBV3-1; size: many; length: 18; J: TRBJ1-1; D: TRBD1; DNA: TGTGCCAGCAGCCCGGCGACTTACGGACGGGACAGGAACACTGAAGCTTTCTTT; CDR3: CASSPATYGRDRNTEAFF
V: TRBV6-5; size: many; length: 13; J: TRBJ1-1; D: -; DNA: TGTGCCAGCAGTTACTCGGGAGAAGCAGAAGCTTTCTTT; CDR3: CASSYSGEAEAFF
V: TRBV28; size: many; length: 13; J: TRBJ2-6; D: -; DNA: TGTGCCACCCTCGGGCCTGGGGCCAACGTCCTGACTTTC; CDR3: CATLGPGANVLTF
V: TRBV12-3/TRBV12-4; size: many; length: 13; J: TRBJ2-6; D: -; DNA: TGTGCCAGCAGTTTATCGTTGGAGAACGTCCTGACTTTC; CDR3: CASSLSLENVLTF
V: TRBV20-1; size: many; length: 13; J: TRBJ2-5; D: TRBD2; DNA: TGCAGTGCTGTCGGGGGGGGGGAAGAGACCCAGTACTTC; CDR3: CSAVGGGEETQYF